Detailed here is one TCR beta chain. Its target is not known. TCRdb keeps only in-frame clones here, not all; method: immunoSEQ multiplex PCR. The sample consists of about 88,000 clones, roughly 87% of them appearing once. Time point indicated: baseline, week 1 (first vaccination visit). Described treatment: pre-vaccination baseline after standard-of-care therapy. The data are from a study of a mutant IDH1 vaccine in newly diagnosed glioma. General observations from the study: Apparently unrelated to pseudoprogression were changes in the top peripheral T cell clonotypes.

This TCR came from a man in his forties or fifties with glioma. Some clones in this sample may be carry-over from other donors' samples. Here the sequenced sample was PBMCs, taken from a glioma patient treated with radiotherapy, temozolomide or both.

CDR3 region: CASSVDNPVDQYF. The CDR3 DNA reads TGTGCCAGCAGCGTAGACAATCCAGTGGACCAGTACTTC. V is TRBV9 and J is TRBJ2-5; no reliable D call. The CDR3 has 13 amino acids. The germline CDR1 and CDR2 sequences are SGDLS and YYNGEE. The ends were cut back, 0 bases at V and 10 bases at J, with 13 bases in the middle.